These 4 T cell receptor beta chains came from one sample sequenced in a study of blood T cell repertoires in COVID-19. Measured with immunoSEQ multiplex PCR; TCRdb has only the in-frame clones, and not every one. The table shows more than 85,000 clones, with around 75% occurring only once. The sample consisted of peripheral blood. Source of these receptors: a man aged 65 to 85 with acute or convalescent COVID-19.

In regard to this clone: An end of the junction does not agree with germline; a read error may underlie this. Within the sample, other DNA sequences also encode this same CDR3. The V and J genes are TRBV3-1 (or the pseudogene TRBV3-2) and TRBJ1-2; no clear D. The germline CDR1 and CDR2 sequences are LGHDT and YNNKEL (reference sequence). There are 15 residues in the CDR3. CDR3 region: CASSQDLRGSDGYTF. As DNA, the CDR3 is TGTGCCAGCAGCCAAGATCTCCGAGGGTCCGATGGTTACACCTTC.

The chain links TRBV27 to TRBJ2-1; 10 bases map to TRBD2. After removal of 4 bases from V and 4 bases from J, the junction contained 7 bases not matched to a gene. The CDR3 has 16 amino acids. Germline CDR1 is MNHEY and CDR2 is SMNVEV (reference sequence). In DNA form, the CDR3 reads TGTGCCAGCAGTTGGGCTAGCGGGAGAGGATACAATGAGCAGTTCTTC. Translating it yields CASSWASGRGYNEQFF.

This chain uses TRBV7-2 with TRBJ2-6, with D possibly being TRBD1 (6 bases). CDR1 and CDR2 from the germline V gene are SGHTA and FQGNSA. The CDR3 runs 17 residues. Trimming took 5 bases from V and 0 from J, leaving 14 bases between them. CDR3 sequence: CASSRSTGNSGANVLTF. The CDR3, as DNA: TGTGCCAGCAGCAGATCGACAGGCAACTCTGGGGCCAACGTCCTGACTTTC.

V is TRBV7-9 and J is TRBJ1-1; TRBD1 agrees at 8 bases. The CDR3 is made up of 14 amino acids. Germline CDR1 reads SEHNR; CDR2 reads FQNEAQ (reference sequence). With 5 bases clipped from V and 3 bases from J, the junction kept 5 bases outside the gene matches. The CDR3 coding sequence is TGTGCCAGCAGCACGGACAGGGCGGACACTGAAGCTTTCTTT. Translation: CASSTDRADTEAFF.